What follows are 14 T cell receptor beta chains derived from one specimen sequenced in a study of CD8+ T cells in alopecia areata. Extraction and reverse transcription of RNA yielded cDNA as the sequencing template. The table came from immunoSEQ multiplex PCR; TCRdb's copy has only in-frame clones and leaves some out. The sample has around 140,000 clones, approximately 51% seen once. This specimen was CD4+ T cells sorted from blood, taken at week 0. Receptors were obtained from a human donor with alopecia areata.

The chain recombines TRBV30 with TRBJ2-7; 8 bases map to TRBD1. This CDR3 spans 14 amino acids. Trimming cost V 4 bases and J 3 bases; bases outside gene matches: 8. The germline CDR1 and CDR2 sequences are GTSNPN and SVGIG (reference sequence). The CDR3 region has the DNA TGTGCCTGGAAGGTTGGACAGGGACTCTACGAGCAGTACTTC. Its protein is CAWKVGQGLYEQYF.

The genes are TRBV20-1 and TRBJ2-3; no reliable D call. CDR3 length: 11 residues. The germline gives CDR1 DFQATT, CDR2 SNEGSKA (reference sequence). The V gene lost 6 bases and the J gene lost 3 bases, with 7 bases spanning the gap. The CDR3 bases are TGCAGTGCCCATATTACAGATACGCAGTATTTT. Protein product: CSAHITDTQYF.

The chain recombines TRBV5-1 with TRBJ2-7, with unresolved D. V lost 0 bases to trimming and J lost 5 bases, with 15 bases between them. From germline, CDR1 is SGHRS and CDR2 YFSETQ. This CDR3 spans 15 amino acids. The CDR3 region has the DNA TGCGCCAGCAGCTTGGGTACGAAAATCGCCGACGAGCAGTACTTC. Its protein product is CASSLGTKIADEQYF.

The chain joins TRBV30 to TRBJ2-1, with unresolved D. Trimming shortened V by 2 bases and J by 7 bases, and 6 bases separated the two germline ends. The CDR3 extends over 11 amino acids. Looked up from germline, CDR1 is GTSNPN and CDR2 is SVGIG (reference sequence). The DNA for the CDR3 is TGTGCCTGGAGTAAGTCGAATGAGCAGTTCTTC. The encoded protein is CAWSKSNEQFF.

This chain connects TRBV13 to TRBJ2-7; D might be TRBD2 (5 bases). From germline, CDR1 is PRHDT and CDR2 FYEKMQ (reference sequence). The CDR3 is made up of 13 amino acids. Trimming left V 1 base short and J 5 bases short, with 9 bases between. As DNA, the CDR3 is TGTGCCAGCAGCTTAGCTGGGAGCCACGAGCAGTACTTC. This sequence encodes CASSLAGSHEQYF.

The chain combines TRBV29-1 with TRBJ1-1; 7 positions agree with TRBD1. This CDR3 has 11 amino acids. The V gene end was trimmed by 8 bases and the J gene end by 8 bases; junction bases not matched to a gene: 8. Looked up from germline, CDR1 is SQVTM and CDR2 is ANQGSEA. CDR3 DNA sequence: TGCAGCCACATAAGGACAGGAGAAGCTTTCTTT. Translated: CSHIRTGEAFF.

The V gene is TRBV5-1, the J gene TRBJ2-1; TRBD2 matches at 10 bases. The CDR3 consists of 17 residues. The germline gives CDR1 SGHRS, CDR2 YFSETQ. With 0 bases clipped from V and 6 bases from J, the junction kept 9 bases outside the gene matches. CDR3 sequence (DNA): TGCGCCAGCAGCTTGGGGAGTGGAGCGGGAGGGCCCAATGAGCAGTTCTTC. This sequence encodes CASSLGSGAGGPNEQFF.

V usage is TRBV4-1 and J usage is TRBJ2-5, with D tentatively TRBD2 (5 bases). Trimming left V 6 bases short and J 3 bases short, with 17 bases between. The CDR3 is 15 amino acids. Germline loops: CDR1 MGHRA, CDR2 YSYEKL. The CDR3 nucleotides read TGCGCCAGCAGTTCCCGGGATTTAAGAGAAGAGACCCAGTACTTC. As protein: CASSSRDLREETQYF.

The chain couples TRBV27 to TRBJ1-5; D is perhaps TRBD1 (6 bases). This CDR3 has 16 amino acids. Germline CDR1 MNHEY, CDR2 SMNVEV (reference sequence). Between the trimmed V and J ends, which lost 3 bases and 6 bases, there was a span of 18 bases. CDR3 region: CASSFAELQGGQPQHF. In nucleotides, the CDR3 is TGTGCCAGCAGTTTTGCCGAATTACAGGGCGGTCAGCCCCAGCATTTT.

A few counts support this clone. The chain carries TRBV29-1 and TRBJ2-5; 8 nucleotides line up with TRBD1. CDR1 and CDR2 from the germline V gene are SQVTM and ANQGSEA. The CDR3 is 12 residues long. With V trimmed by 7 bases and J by 5 bases, 6 bases remained unmatched. The CDR3 DNA follows: TGCAGCGCCGGAACAGGGGGGGAGACCCAGTACTTC. Its protein product is CSAGTGGETQYF.

The chain combines TRBV7-2 with TRBJ2-1; D uncertain. The V end lost 5 bases, the J end lost 6 bases, and 11 bases lay between the germline ends. Germline loops: CDR1 SGHTA, CDR2 FQGNSA. The CDR3 consists of 13 residues. The chain's CDR3 is CASSPPSGNEQFF. Written as DNA, the CDR3 is TGTGCCAGCAGCCCTCCCTCGGGCAATGAGCAGTTCTTC.

The chain employs TRBV30 and TRBJ2-1; no reliable D call. Germline assignment: CDR1 GTSNPN and CDR2 SVGIG (reference sequence). Trimming cost V 3 bases and J 5 bases, with 17 bases left between them. This CDR3 contains 15 residues. As DNA, the CDR3 is TGTGCCTGGAGGGGTTTGCCCGGCGACCACAATGAGCAGTTCTTC. Translated: CAWRGLPGDHNEQFF.

This chain links TRBV30 with TRBJ1-1; D gene unclear. This CDR3 spans 13 amino acids. Trimming took off 1 base at V and 2 bases at J, with 8 bases between the two ends. Germline CDR1 reads GTSNPN; CDR2 reads SVGIG (reference sequence). CDR3: CAWSEHGNTEAFF. The DNA for the CDR3 is TGTGCCTGGAGTGAACATGGTAACACTGAAGCTTTCTTT.

This clone is a singleton in its sample. The rearrangement joins TRBV5-1 to TRBJ1-5; no clear D gene. With 0 bases removed from V and 6 bases from J, the gap between germline ends came to 7 bases. This CDR3 spans 13 amino acids. Germline lookup yields CDR1 SGHRS and CDR2 YFSETQ. The CDR3 region is CASSLVTPQPQHF. The CDR3 nucleotides are TGCGCCAGCAGCTTGGTCACTCCTCAGCCCCAGCATTTT.